A single sample gave rise to the 3 T cell receptor beta chains below, sequenced in a study of long-term antiretroviral therapy in people with HIV. The authors ran the immunoSEQ assay, v3.0, at survey level. Measured with immunoSEQ multiplex PCR; TCRdb has only the in-frame clones, and not every one. The sample shows 25,000 or so clones, around 80% of them seen only once. The sequences come from unsorted PBMCs, collected 3 years after starting antiretroviral therapy. The source is a man younger than 30 with HIV.

This chain connects TRBV7-9 to TRBJ2-2, with 9 positions matching TRBD1. Germline trimming cut 5 bases from V and 1 base from J; bases unmatched to any gene: 2. CDR3 length: 15 residues. CDR1 is SEHNR and CDR2 is FQNEAQ in the germline V gene (reference sequence). The chain's CDR3 is CASSRTGENTGELFF. The CDR3, as DNA: TGTGCCAGCAGCCGGACAGGGGAGAACACCGGGGAGCTGTTTTTT.

This clone was seen once. This chain connects TRBV18 to TRBJ1-3; 7 bases are a match to TRBD1. The CDR3 has 18 amino acids. Unmatched junction bases numbered 13, after V lost 5 bases and J lost 0 bases. The V gene's germline CDR1 is KGHSH and CDR2 LQKENI. CDR3: CASSTLLGGEASGNTIYF. In DNA, the CDR3 is TGTGCCAGCTCAACACTATTAGGGGGCGAAGCCTCTGGAAACACCATATATTTT. The whole variable domain, remainder taken from reference TRBV18 and TRBJ1-3, is NAGVMQNPRHLVRRRGQEARLRCSPMKGHSHVYWYRQLPEEGLKFMVYLQKENIIDESGMPKERFSAEFPKEGPSILRIQQVVRGDSAAYFCASSTLLGGEASGNTIYFGEGSWLTVV.

The chain employs TRBV18 and TRBJ2-7; TRBD1 matches at 10 bases. Trimming removed 4 bases from V and 2 bases from J; junction bases left unmatched: 5. This CDR3 has 15 residues. Germline lookup yields CDR1 KGHSH and CDR2 LQKENI. The CDR3 region has the DNA TGTGCCAGCTCACTGGAGGGGACAGGGGCCTACGAGCAGTACTTC. Translation: CASSLEGTGAYEQYF.